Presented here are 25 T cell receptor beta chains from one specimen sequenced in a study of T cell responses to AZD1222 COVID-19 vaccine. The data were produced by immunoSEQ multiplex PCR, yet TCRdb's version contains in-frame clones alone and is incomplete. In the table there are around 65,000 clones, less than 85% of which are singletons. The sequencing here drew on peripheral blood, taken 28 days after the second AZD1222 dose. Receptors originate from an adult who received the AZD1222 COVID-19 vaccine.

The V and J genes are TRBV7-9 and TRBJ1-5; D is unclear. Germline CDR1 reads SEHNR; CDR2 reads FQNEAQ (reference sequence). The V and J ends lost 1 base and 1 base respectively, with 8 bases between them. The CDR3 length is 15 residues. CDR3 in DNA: TGTGCCAGCAGCTTAGGTGGCGGCAGCAATCAGCCCCAGCATTTT. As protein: CASSLGGGSNQPQHF.

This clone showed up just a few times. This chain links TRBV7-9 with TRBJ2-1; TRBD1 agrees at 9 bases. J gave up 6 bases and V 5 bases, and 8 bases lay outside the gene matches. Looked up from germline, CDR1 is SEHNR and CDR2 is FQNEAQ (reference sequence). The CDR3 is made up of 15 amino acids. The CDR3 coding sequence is TGTGCCAGCAGCCATTGGGACAGGGACAGCAATGAGCAGTTCTTC. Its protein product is CASSHWDRDSNEQFF.

The CDR3, as DNA: TGCGCCAGCAGCCAAGAGGGACAGGTCCTCGAAAAACTGTTTTTT. Translation: CASSQEGQVLEKLFF. This chain joins TRBV4-1 and TRBJ1-4, with TRBD1 matching over 8 bases. This CDR3 region has 15 residues. Germline CDR1 reads MGHRA; CDR2 reads YSYEKL. V was pared by 0 bases and J by 8 bases, with 5 bases of the junction left unmatched.

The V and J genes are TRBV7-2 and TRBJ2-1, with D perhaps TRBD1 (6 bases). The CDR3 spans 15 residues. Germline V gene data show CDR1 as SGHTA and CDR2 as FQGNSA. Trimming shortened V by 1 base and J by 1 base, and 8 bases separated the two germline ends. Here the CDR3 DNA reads TGTGCCAGCAGCTTAGATAGGGGGTCCTACAATGAGCAGTTCTTC. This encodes CASSLDRGSYNEQFF.

The CDR3 is CASSLEGLNTDTQYF. CDR3 in DNA: TGTGCCAGCAGCTTGGAGGGGCTCAACACAGATACGCAGTATTTT. This chain connects TRBV5-4 to TRBJ2-3, with D possibly being TRBD1 (5 bases). Germline V CDR1 and CDR2: SGHNT, YYREEE (reference sequence). The CDR3 has 15 residues. Trimming pared 0 bases from V and 2 bases from J, leaving 10 bases between.

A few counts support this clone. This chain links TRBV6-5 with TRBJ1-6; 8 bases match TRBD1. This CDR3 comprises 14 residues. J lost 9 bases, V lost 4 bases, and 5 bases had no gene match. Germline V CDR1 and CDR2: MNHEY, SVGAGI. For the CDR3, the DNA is TGTGCCAGCAGTTCCGGACAGGGCCGTTCACCCCTCCACTTT. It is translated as CASSSGQGRSPLHF.

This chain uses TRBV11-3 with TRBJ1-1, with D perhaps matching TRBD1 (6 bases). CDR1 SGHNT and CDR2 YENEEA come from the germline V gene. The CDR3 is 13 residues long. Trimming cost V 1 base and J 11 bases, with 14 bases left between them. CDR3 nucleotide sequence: TGTGCCAGCAGCTTAGCGGGGGGCGCGGGTGCTTTCTTT. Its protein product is CASSLAGGAGAFF. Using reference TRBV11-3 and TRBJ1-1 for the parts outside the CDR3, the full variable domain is EAGVVQSPRYKIIEKKQPVAFWCNPISGHNTLYWYLQNLGQGPELLIRYENEEAVDDSQLPKDRFSAERLKGVDSTLKIQPAELGDSAVYLCASSLAGGAGAFFGQGTRLTVV.

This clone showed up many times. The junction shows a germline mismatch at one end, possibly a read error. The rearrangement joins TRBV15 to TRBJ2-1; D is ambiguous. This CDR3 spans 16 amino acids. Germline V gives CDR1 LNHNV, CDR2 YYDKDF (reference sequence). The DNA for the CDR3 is TGTGCCACCAGCGGAGAAGAGTTAAGCTCCTACAATGAGCAGTTCTTC. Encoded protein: CATSGEELSSYNEQFF.

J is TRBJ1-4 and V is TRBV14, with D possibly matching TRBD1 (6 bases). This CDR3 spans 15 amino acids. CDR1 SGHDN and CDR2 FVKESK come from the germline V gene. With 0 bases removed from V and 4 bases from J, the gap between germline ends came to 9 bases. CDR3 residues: CASSQEGQLNEKLFF. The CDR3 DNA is TGTGCCAGCAGCCAAGAAGGACAGCTTAATGAAAAACTGTTTTTT.

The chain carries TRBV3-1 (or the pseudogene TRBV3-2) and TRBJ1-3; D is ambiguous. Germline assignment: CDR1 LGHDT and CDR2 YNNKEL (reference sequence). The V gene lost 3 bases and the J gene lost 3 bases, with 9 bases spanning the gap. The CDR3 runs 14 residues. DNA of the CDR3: TGTGCCAGCAGCCAGTGGAGGGATGGAAACACCATATATTTT. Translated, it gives CASSQWRDGNTIYF.

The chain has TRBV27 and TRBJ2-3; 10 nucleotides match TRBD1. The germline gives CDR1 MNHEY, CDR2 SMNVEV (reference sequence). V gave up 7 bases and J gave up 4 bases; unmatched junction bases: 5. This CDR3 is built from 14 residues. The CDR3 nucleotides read TGTGCCAGCAAGGGACAGGGGACCCCAGATACGCAGTATTTT. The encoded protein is CASKGQGTPDTQYF.

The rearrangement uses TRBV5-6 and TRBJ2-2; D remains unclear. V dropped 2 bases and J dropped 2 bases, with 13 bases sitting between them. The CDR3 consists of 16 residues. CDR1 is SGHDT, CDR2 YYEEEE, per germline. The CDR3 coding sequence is TGTGCCAGCAGCTTCGCCCCGTATTTAAACACCGGGGAGCTGTTTTTT. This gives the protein CASSFAPYLNTGELFF.

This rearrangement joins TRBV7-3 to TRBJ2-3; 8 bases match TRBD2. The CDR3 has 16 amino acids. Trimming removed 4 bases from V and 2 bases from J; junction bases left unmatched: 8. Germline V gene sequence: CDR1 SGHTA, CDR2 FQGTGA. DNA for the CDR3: TGTGCCAGCAGCTCTTTAGCGGGGAGATACACAGATACGCAGTATTTT. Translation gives CASSSLAGRYTDTQYF.

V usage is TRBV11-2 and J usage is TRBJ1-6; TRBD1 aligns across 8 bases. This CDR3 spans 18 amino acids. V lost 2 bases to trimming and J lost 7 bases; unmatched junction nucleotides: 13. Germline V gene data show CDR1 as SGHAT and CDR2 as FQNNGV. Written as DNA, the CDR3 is TGTGCCAGCAGCTTAAATTCGAATCAGGGGGCTGGGAATTCACCCCTCCACTTT. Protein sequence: CASSLNSNQGAGNSPLHF.

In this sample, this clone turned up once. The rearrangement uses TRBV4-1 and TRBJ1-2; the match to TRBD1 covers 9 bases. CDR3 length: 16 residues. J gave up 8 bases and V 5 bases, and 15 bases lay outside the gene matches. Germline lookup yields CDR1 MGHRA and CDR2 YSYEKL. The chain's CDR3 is CASSLSSGDRVGGYTF. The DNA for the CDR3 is TGCGCCAGCAGCTTATCGTCCGGGGACAGGGTCGGGGGCTACACCTTC.

The CDR3 sequence is CASSQGDGNEKLFF. CDR3 in DNA: TGTGCCAGCAGCCAAGGGGACGGTAATGAAAAACTGTTTTTT. J is TRBJ1-4 and V is TRBV3-1 (or the pseudogene TRBV3-2); a weak D match, TRBD1 (5 bases). The CDR3 totals 14 residues. The ends were cut back, 1 base at V and 4 bases at J, with 7 bases in the middle. The germline V gene has CDR1 LGHDT and CDR2 YNNKEL (reference sequence).

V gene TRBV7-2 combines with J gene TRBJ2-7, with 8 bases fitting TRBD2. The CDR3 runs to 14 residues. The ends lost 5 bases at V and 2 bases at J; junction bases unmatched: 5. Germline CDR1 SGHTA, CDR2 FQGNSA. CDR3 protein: CASSPGGGPYEQYF. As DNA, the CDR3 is TGTGCCAGCAGCCCCGGGGGGGGGCCCTACGAGCAGTACTTC.

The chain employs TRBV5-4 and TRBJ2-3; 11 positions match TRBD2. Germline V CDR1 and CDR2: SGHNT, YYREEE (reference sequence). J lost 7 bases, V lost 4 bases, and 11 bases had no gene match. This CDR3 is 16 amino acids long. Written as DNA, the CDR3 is TGTGCCAGCAGCGTCCCTACTAGCGGGAGTCGTAATACGCAGTATTTT. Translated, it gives CASSVPTSGSRNTQYF.

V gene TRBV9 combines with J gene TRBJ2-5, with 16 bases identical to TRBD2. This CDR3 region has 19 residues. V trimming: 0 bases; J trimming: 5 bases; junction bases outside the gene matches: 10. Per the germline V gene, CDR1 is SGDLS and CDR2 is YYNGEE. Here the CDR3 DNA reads TGTGCCAGCAGCGTAGGGGGGACTAGCGGGAGGGCCCGCGGGGAGACCCAGTACTTC. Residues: CASSVGGTSGRARGETQYF.

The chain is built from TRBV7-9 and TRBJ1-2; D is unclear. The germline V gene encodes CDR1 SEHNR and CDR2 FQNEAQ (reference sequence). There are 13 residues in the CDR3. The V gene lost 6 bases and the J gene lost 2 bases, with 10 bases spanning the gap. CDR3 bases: TGTGCCAGCAGTCGCGGGTCCAACTATGGCTACACCTTC. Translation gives CASSRGSNYGYTF.

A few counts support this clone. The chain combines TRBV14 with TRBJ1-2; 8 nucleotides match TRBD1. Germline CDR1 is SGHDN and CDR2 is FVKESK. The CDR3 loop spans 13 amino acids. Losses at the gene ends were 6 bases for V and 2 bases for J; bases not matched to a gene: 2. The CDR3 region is CASSHRGNYGYTF. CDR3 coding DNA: TGTGCCAGCAGTCACAGGGGGAACTATGGCTACACCTTC.

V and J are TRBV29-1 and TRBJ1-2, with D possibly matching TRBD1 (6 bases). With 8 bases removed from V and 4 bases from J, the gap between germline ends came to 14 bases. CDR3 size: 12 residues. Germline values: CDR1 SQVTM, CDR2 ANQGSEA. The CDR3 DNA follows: TGCAGCACCCGAGGGGGGTTCTATGGCTACACCTTC. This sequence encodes CSTRGGFYGYTF.

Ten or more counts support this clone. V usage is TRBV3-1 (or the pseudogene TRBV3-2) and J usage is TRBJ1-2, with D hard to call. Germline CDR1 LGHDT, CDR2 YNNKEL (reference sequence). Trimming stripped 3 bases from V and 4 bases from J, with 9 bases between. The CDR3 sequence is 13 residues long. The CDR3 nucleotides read TGTGCCAGCAGCCAGTCACAGCTCTATGGCTACACCTTC. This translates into CASSQSQLYGYTF.

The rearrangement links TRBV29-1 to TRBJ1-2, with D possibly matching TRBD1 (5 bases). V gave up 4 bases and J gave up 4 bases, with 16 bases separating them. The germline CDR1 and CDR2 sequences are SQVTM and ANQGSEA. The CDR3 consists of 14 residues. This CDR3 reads CSVVNQGGSYGYTF. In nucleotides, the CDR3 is TGCAGCGTTGTTAATCAGGGAGGATCCTATGGCTACACCTTC.

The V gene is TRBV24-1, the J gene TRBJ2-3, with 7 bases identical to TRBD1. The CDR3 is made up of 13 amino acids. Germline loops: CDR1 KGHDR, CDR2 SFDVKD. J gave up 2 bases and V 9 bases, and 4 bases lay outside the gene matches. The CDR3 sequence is CATEGAVTDTQYF. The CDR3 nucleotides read TGTGCCACCGAGGGGGCCGTCACAGATACGCAGTATTTT.